What follows are 5 T cell receptor beta chains derived from one specimen sequenced in a study of T cell repertoires in cytomegalovirus infection (dated by TCRdb to the late 2010s). Their cognate antigens are unknown. Sequencing took place on an Illumina HiSeq 1500. TCRdb handled the public reads itself, with Q25 trimming in fastp and clone calling in MiXCR, and kept productive beta chains. When rows share a CDR3 protein, they turn into one entry using the most common DNA and genes. Counted in this sample were under 70,000 distinct CDR3 sequences; 33% of them appeared once. Together, the top ten hold around 70% of the sample. Sample: PBMCs, sequenced either directly or after in vitro stimulation (not recorded which). Every receptor here comes from a human donor in good health (CMV status not recorded). Some clones in this sample may be carry-over from other donors' samples.

This clonotype was detected only a few times. This rearrangement joins TRBV15 to TRBJ1-2; TRBD1 is a possible D gene (6 bases). V shed 8 bases and J shed 8 bases, with 18 bases lying between them. Germline V CDR1 and CDR2: LNHNV, YYDKDF (reference sequence). The CDR3 has 13 residues. CDR3 DNA: TGTGCCACCCAAGCATGGGGGCTAGGCGGCTACACCTTC. This gives the protein CATQAWGLGGYTF.

In its sample, this clonotype was seen a few times. CDR3 DNA: TGTGCCAGCAGCTCGACAGAAATACCCTATGGCTACACCTTC. Its translation is CASSSTEIPYGYTF. J is TRBJ1-2 and V is TRBV7-9; perhaps TRBD1 as D (5 bases). The CDR3 runs to 14 residues. Trimming removed 4 bases from V and 4 bases from J, with 13 bases in between. Germline V lookup: CDR1 SEHNR, CDR2 FQNEAQ (reference sequence).

This rearrangement joins TRBV11-2 to TRBJ2-2; 11 bases map to TRBD2. The CDR3 sequence is 15 residues long. Germline V CDR1 and CDR2: SGHAT, FQNNGV. V gave up 7 bases and J gave up 5 bases; unmatched junction bases: 6. CDR3 DNA: TGTGCCAGCAAAATAGCGGGAGGGGGGACCGGGGAGCTGTTTTTT. Its protein is CASKIAGGGTGELFF.

In this sample, this clonotype turned up a few times. This chain links TRBV20-1 with TRBJ2-5; TRBD2 aligns across 7 bases. Germline lookup yields CDR1 DFQATT and CDR2 SNEGSKA (reference sequence). The CDR3 spans 15 residues. Losses at the gene ends were 3 bases for V and 1 base for J; bases not matched to a gene: 8. CDR3 in amino acids: CSARSGAELQETQYF. The DNA for the CDR3 is TGCAGTGCTAGGAGCGGGGCAGAGCTCCAAGAGACCCAGTACTTC.

The chain uses TRBV6-5 and TRBJ2-3; tentatively, D is TRBD2 (6 bases). This CDR3 has 14 residues. V shed 7 bases and J shed 1 base, with 12 bases lying between them. Germline CDR1 is MNHEY and CDR2 is SVGAGI. DNA of the CDR3: TGTGCCAGCACCTCCGGCGGGGGCACAGATACGCAGTATTTT. It codes for CASTSGGGTDTQYF.